The subject of this entry is one T cell receptor beta chain. Its target is unknown. CDR3 size: 12 residues. CDR1 MNHEY and CDR2 SMNVEV come from the germline V gene (reference sequence). V dropped 4 bases and J dropped 5 bases, with 8 bases sitting between them. The data are from a study of CD8 T cells in ankylosing spondylitis. Study-wide findings and caveats: Matched synovial fluid from ankylosing spondylitis patients was reported to be enriched for disease-linked clones.

Each CDR3 protein is one row after TCRdb ran MiXCR on the 5' RACE reads. This table holds 250,000 or so distinct CDR3 sequences, over 8.5% found once. The J gene is TRBJ2-5, the V gene TRBV27; D unresolved. Sequencing used blood, either unsorted or a sorted T cell fraction (not recorded which). The clonotype comes from a male donor with ankylosing spondylitis or in good health (not recorded which). The CDR3 DNA follows: TGTGCCAGCAGTTCTACGTATGAGACCCAGTACTTC. This sequence encodes CASSSTYETQYF.